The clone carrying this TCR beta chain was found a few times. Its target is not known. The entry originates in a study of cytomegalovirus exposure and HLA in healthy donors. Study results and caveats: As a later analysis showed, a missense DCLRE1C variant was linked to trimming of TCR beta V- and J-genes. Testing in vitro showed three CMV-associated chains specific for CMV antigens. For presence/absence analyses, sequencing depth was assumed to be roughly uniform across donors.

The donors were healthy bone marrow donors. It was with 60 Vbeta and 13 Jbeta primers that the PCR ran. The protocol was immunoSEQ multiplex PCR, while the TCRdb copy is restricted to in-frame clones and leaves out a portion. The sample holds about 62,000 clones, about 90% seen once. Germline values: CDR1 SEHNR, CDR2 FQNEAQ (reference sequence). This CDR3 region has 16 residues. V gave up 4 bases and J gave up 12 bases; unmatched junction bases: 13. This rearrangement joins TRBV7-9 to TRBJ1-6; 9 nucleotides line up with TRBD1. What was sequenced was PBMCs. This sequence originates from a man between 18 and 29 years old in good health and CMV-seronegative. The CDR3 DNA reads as TGTGCCAGCAGCTGGGAACCCGGGACAGGGAGTTTACCCCTCCACTTT. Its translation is CASSWEPGTGSLPLHF.